Listed below are T cell receptor beta chains from one sample, sequenced in a study of blood T cell repertoires in COVID-19. The method was immunoSEQ multiplex PCR; TCRdb's version includes in-frame clones alone and lacks a portion of them. The sample carries some 220,000 clones, 80% recorded once. Sample: peripheral blood. Receptors originate from a human donor in a cohort sampled during active COVID-19. Both conserved end residues are part of each CDR3. D genes are given only for firm matches. The listing skips clone size in some rows; elsewhere it reads once, few, many or a size class.

V: TRBV28
J: TRBJ1-3
D: TRBD1
size: once
DNA: TGTGCCAGCTTAGGGGACAGGGCCATCTCTGGAAACACCATATATTTT
CDR3: CASLGDRAISGNTIYF

V: TRBV27
J: TRBJ1-5
D: -
size: -
DNA: TGTGCCAGCAGTTTCTCCGGTCAGCCCCAGCATTTT
CDR3: CASSFSGQPQHF

V: TRBV3-1/TRBV3-2
J: TRBJ2-6
D: -
size: -
DNA: TGTGCCAGCAGCCAAGGAACGGGGGCTGGGGCCAACGTCCTGACTTTC
CDR3: CASSQGTGAGANVLTF

V: TRBV12-3/TRBV12-4
J: TRBJ2-7
D: TRBD1
size: -
DNA: TGTGCCAGCAGTCCGGGACAGGGGAACGAGCAGTACTTC
CDR3: CASSPGQGNEQYF

V: TRBV5-4
J: TRBJ2-3
D: TRBD2
size: once
DNA: TGTGCCAGCAGCTCCGGGACTAGCGGGAGAGAAAGCACAGATACGCAGTATTTT
CDR3: CASSSGTSGRESTDTQYF

V: TRBV4-3
J: TRBJ2-3
D: TRBD2
size: -
DNA: TGCGCCAGCAGCCAGCCTGGGCGGGGGGCCACAGATACGCAGTATTTT
CDR3: CASSQPGRGATDTQYF

V: TRBV28
J: TRBJ1-1
D: -
size: -
DNA: TGTGCCAGCAGTTTAAGAAGTGAGTACACTGAAGCTTTCTTT
CDR3: CASSLRSEYTEAFF

V: TRBV29-1
J: TRBJ2-5
D: TRBD2
size: -
DNA: TGCAGCGTGAGAAGCGGGGGGGAATGGGAGACCCAGTACTTC
CDR3: CSVRSGGEWETQYF

V: TRBV28
J: TRBJ1-2
D: -
size: -
DNA: TGTGCCAGCAGAAGGACCGTATTACAGGGCTTGAACTATGGCTACACCTTC
CDR3: CASRRTVLQGLNYGYTF

V: TRBV3-1/TRBV3-2
J: TRBJ2-7
D: -
size: -
DNA: TGTGCCAGCAGCCTCGACTTGGAGAGCTCCTACGAGCAGTACTTC
CDR3: CASSLDLESSYEQYF

V: TRBV29-1
J: TRBJ1-1
D: TRBD1
size: -
DNA: TGCAGCGTTAACAGGGGGAAGGACACTGAAGCTTTCTTT
CDR3: CSVNRGKDTEAFF

V: TRBV27
J: TRBJ2-7
D: TRBD1
size: -
DNA: TGTGCCAGCAGTTTTGAGGGGGCAGTGGGGGAGCAGTACTTC
CDR3: CASSFEGAVGEQYF

V: TRBV2
J: TRBJ1-5
D: TRBD1
size: -
DNA: TGTGCCAGCAGCTCCGGGACAGGGAACAATCAGCCCCAGCATTTT
CDR3: CASSSGTGNNQPQHF

V: TRBV6-2/TRBV6-3
J: TRBJ2-3
D: TRBD2
size: -
DNA: TGTGCCAGCAGTTACCTTCTCGGGAGCGGGGACACAGATACGCAGTATTTT
CDR3: CASSYLLGSGDTDTQYF

V: TRBV28
J: TRBJ2-1
D: -
size: -
DNA: TGTGCCAGCATTCCCCCGGCTAGCGCCTTAGGGAGGAATGAGCAGTTCTTC
CDR3: CASIPPASALGRNEQFF

V: TRBV29-1
J: TRBJ1-1
D: -
size: once
DNA: TGCAGCGCCCGATCCGACAGCATGAACACTGAAGCTTTCTTT
CDR3: CSARSDSMNTEAFF

V: TRBV14
J: TRBJ2-3
D: -
size: few
DNA: TGTGCCAGCAGCCCCTACAGCGGAGTGCGCACAGATACGCAGTATTTT
CDR3: CASSPYSGVRTDTQYF

V: TRBV7-2
J: TRBJ1-1
D: -
size: -
DNA: TGTGCCAGCAGCTTAGAGACAACAAATGAAGCTTTCTTT
CDR3: CASSLETTNEAFF

V: TRBV29-1
J: TRBJ1-5
D: TRBD1
size: -
DNA: TGCAGCGCCACACAGGGGGGCAATCAGCCCCAGCATTTT
CDR3: CSATQGGNQPQHF

V: TRBV9
J: TRBJ1-2
D: -
size: -
DNA: TGTGCCAGCAGCGTAGATATTACGGACGGGATCTATGGCTACACCTTC
CDR3: CASSVDITDGIYGYTF

V: TRBV4-2
J: TRBJ2-7
D: TRBD2
size: -
DNA: TGTGCCAGCAGCCAAGAGCCTAGCGGTTCCTACGAGCAGTACTTC
CDR3: CASSQEPSGSYEQYF

V: TRBV13
J: TRBJ2-7
D: TRBD1
size: -
DNA: TGTGCCAGCAGCGCCCGGGACAGCTACGAGCAGTACTTC
CDR3: CASSARDSYEQYF

V: TRBV19
J: TRBJ2-3
D: TRBD2
size: -
DNA: TGTGCCAGTACCTCCGGCCGACGGGGGGGTTATAGCACAGATACGCAGTATTTT
CDR3: CASTSGRRGGYSTDTQYF

V: TRBV9
J: TRBJ2-5
D: TRBD1
size: -
DNA: TGTGCCAGCAGCGTAGGTAGACAGGGTGGGGGCCAAGAGACCCAGTACTTC
CDR3: CASSVGRQGGGQETQYF

V: TRBV7-8
J: TRBJ2-5
D: -
size: -
DNA: TGTGCCAGCAGCTTAGGGCAGGGGATGACAACGACCCAGTACTTC
CDR3: CASSLGQGMTTTQYF

V: TRBV11-2
J: TRBJ1-2
D: TRBD1
size: once
DNA: TGTGCTAGCAGCTTAGGACAGGGGTATGGCTACACCTTC
CDR3: CASSLGQGYGYTF

V: TRBV6-5
J: TRBJ1-6
D: TRBD1
size: -
DNA: TGTGCCACCCAGGGGGCGGGTAATTCACCCCTCCACTTT
CDR3: CATQGAGNSPLHF

V: TRBV19
J: TRBJ1-5
D: -
size: -
DNA: TGTGCCAGTAGTATTATGGGGGGGACCCAGCATTTT
CDR3: CASSIMGGTQHF

V: TRBV19
J: TRBJ2-7
D: -
size: -
DNA: TGTGCCAGTAGTATCCCCGGTGAGGTTTCCTACGAGCAGTACTTC
CDR3: CASSIPGEVSYEQYF